The clone carrying this T cell receptor (beta chain) has a handful of counts. The germline V and J ends were trimmed by 3 bases and 2 bases, with 11 bases remaining between them. CDR3 size: 14 residues. Germline V gene data show CDR1 as SNHLY and CDR2 as FYNNEI. The data belong to a study of blood T cell repertoires in COVID-19. Study-level information: Samples taken during acute and convalescent COVID-19 were collected in the United States, Italy and Spain.

As originally analysed: Reference gene primer amplification yielded estimated nucleated cell counts. Assay used: immunoSEQ multiplex PCR; TCRdb lists only in-frame clones, some missing. V, J and clone size were drawn from that table, and D and trimming were deduced from the DNA. The sample shows 400,000 or so clones, roughly 90% of them seen only once. The specimen was peripheral blood. The chain recombines TRBV2 with TRBJ2-7, with D uncertain. This receptor was taken from a young man with COVID-19, enrolled during active disease. The CDR3 nucleotides are TGTGCCAGCAGTGACCCATACTCCCCCTACGAGCAGTACTTC. It is translated as CASSDPYSPYEQYF.